These 7 T cell receptor beta chains were sequenced from one sample in a study of blood T cells in healthy people across ages. Together with a sample-barcoded 5' primer, a J-beta primer mix was included in a second PCR lasting about 6 to 11 cycles. A single record per CDR3 protein comes from TCRdb applying MiXCR to the 5' RACE reads. The repertoire holds 1,500,000 or so distinct CDR3 sequences, with approximately 60% as singletons. Sequenced: blood. These TCRs come from a man between 18 and 35 years old in good health.

The CDR3 region is CSGRGGNEQYF. The CDR3 DNA is TGCAGTGGTCGCGGCGGAAATGAGCAGTACTTC. The V call is TRBV20-1, the J call TRBJ2-5, with D unresolved. In germline, CDR1 is DFQATT, CDR2 SNEGSKA (reference sequence). V was clipped by 7 bases and J by 11 bases, with 17 bases between them. The CDR3 loop spans 11 amino acids.

V usage is TRBV28 and J usage is TRBJ1-5; 7 bases match TRBD1. The germline V gene has CDR1 MDHEN and CDR2 SYDVKM. The CDR3 length is 15 residues. Trimming cost V 9 bases and J 3 bases; bases outside gene matches: 11. DNA of the CDR3: TGTGCCAGTTCTCCGGACAGGACCTTCAATCAGCCCCAGCATTTT. Protein sequence: CASSPDRTFNQPQHF.

The V and J genes are TRBV20-1 and TRBJ2-1; D is unresolved. CDR3 length: 11 amino acids. V lost 6 bases and J 9 bases, leaving 12 bases between the germline ends. The germline V gene has CDR1 DFQATT and CDR2 SNEGSKA (reference sequence). The CDR3 is CSAPLQAEQFF. The CDR3 nucleotides read TGCAGTGCGCCTCTGCAGGCTGAGCAGTTCTTC.

J is TRBJ1-2 and V is TRBV28; D is uncertain. CDR1 and CDR2 from the germline V gene are MDHEN and SYDVKM. Trimming took 5 bases from V and 8 from J, leaving 9 bases between them. The CDR3 is 11 residues long. The CDR3 here is CASSEMYGYTF. In nucleotides, the CDR3 is TGTGCCAGCAGTGAGATGTACGGCTACACCTTC.

The chain uses TRBV13 and TRBJ2-1; D ambiguous. This CDR3 spans 13 amino acids. V gave up 4 bases and J gave up 6 bases, with 10 bases separating them. Germline-derived CDR1 and CDR2 are PRHDT and FYEKMQ (reference sequence). The CDR3 DNA follows: TGTGCCAGCAGCTCCGAGTCCCCCAATGAGCAGTTCTTC. Residues: CASSSESPNEQFF.

This chain uses TRBV10-3 with TRBJ2-1; D not certain. V was trimmed by 3 bases and J by 4 bases, leaving 19 bases between them. From germline, CDR1 is ENHRY and CDR2 SYGVKD. There are 17 residues in the CDR3. CDR3 bases: TGTGCCATCAGTGAAGGGTCTACTCAGGCCCCTTACAATGAGCAGTTCTTC. Protein sequence: CAISEGSTQAPYNEQFF.

The rearrangement links TRBV29-1 to TRBJ2-3; possibly TRBD1 for D (5 bases). Germline-derived CDR1 and CDR2 are SQVTM and ANQGSEA. The CDR3 contains 19 residues. Trimming shortened V by 1 base and J by 0 bases, and 23 bases separated the two germline ends. The CDR3 DNA follows: TGCAGCGTTGAAGTACAGGTACCCTCGAGTGCGTCTAGCACAGATACGCAGTATTTT. Translating gives CSVEVQVPSSASSTDTQYF.